These 27 T cell receptor beta chains came from one sample sequenced in a study of T cell responses to AZD1222 COVID-19 vaccine. Clones were sequenced by immunoSEQ multiplex PCR, and TCRdb holds only the in-frame ones, with some missing. Of 90,000 to 100,000 clones listed, less than 90% are singletons. Sequences were derived from peripheral blood, sampled on day 0 of AZD1222 vaccination. These receptors all stem from an adult in good health.

This chain uses TRBV7-9 with TRBJ1-5, with 7 bases matching TRBD1. The trim removed 4 bases at V and 2 bases at J, leaving 5 bases unmatched. The CDR3 has 15 amino acids. Germline V CDR1 and CDR2: SEHNR, FQNEAQ (reference sequence). The CDR3 coding sequence is TGTGCCAGCAGCTCGGCAGACAGGGGCAATCAGCCCCAGCATTTT. This encodes CASSSADRGNQPQHF.

The CDR3: CASSTRKRGVGSEQYF. The CDR3 nucleotides read TGTGCCAGTAGTACAAGGAAGCGGGGGGTTGGGTCCGAGCAGTACTTC. This chain links TRBV19 with TRBJ2-7; the match to TRBD2 covers 9 bases. CDR3 length equals 16 residues. Germline V gene sequence: CDR1 LNHDA, CDR2 SQIVND (reference sequence). Unmatched junction bases numbered 13, after V lost 4 bases and J lost 6 bases. Together with reference TRBV19 and TRBJ2-7, the CDR3 gives the full variable domain: DGGITQSPKYLFRKEGQNVTLSCEQNLNHDAMYWYRQDPGQGLRLIYYSQIVNDFQKGDIAEGYSVSREKKESFPLTVTSAQKNPTAFYLCASSTRKRGVGSEQYFGPGTRLTVT.

This chain uses TRBV6-2 or TRBV6-3 with TRBJ1-2, with no clear D. Germline loops: CDR1 MNHEY, CDR2 SVGEGT. The CDR3 covers 14 residues. The V end lost 4 bases, the J end lost 4 bases, and 13 bases lay between the germline ends. The CDR3 protein is CASSSRTTRYGYTF. CDR3 coding DNA: TGTGCCAGCAGTTCGAGGACGACTCGCTATGGCTACACCTTC.

The chain couples TRBV27 to TRBJ2-3; 10 nucleotides align to TRBD2. The CDR3 is 13 amino acids. Germline V lookup: CDR1 MNHEY, CDR2 SMNVEV (reference sequence). V shed 8 bases and J 4 bases; nucleotides not matched to a gene: 3. CDR3 nucleotide sequence: TGTGCCAGCCGGACTAGCGGTCCAGATACGCAGTATTTT. Translating it yields CASRTSGPDTQYF.

The chain joins TRBV7-6 to TRBJ1-6; D is perhaps TRBD1 (6 bases). Trimming cost V 5 bases and J 7 bases, with 15 bases left between them. CDR1 SGHVS and CDR2 FNYEAQ come from the germline V gene. The CDR3 has 15 amino acids. CDR3 sequence: CASSPRRDINSPLHF. CDR3 DNA sequence: TGTGCCAGCAGCCCACGCAGGGACATAAATTCACCCCTCCACTTT.

The V and J genes are TRBV27 and TRBJ2-5; D unresolved. The V end was cut by 2 bases, the J end by 4 bases, with 11 bases between. From germline, CDR1 is MNHEY and CDR2 SMNVEV (reference sequence). CDR3 length equals 14 residues. CDR3 bases: TGTGCCAGCAGTTTACGGGTCATGGGAGAGACCCAGTACTTC. Translated: CASSLRVMGETQYF.

The chain is built from TRBV12-3 or TRBV12-4 and TRBJ2-7, with 12 bases aligning to TRBD2. The junction had 3 bases not matched to a gene; V was cut back by 7 bases and J by 5 bases. The CDR3 runs to 13 residues. The CDR3 DNA sequence: TGTGCCAGCACCTCTAGCGGGGGGGACGAGCAGTACTTC. Residues: CASTSSGGDEQYF.

The chain couples TRBV5-1 to TRBJ2-5, with 7 bases matching TRBD2. This CDR3 has 15 residues. V shed 4 bases, J shed 2 bases, and the junction held 8 bases outside the gene matches. Germline V gene data show CDR1 as SGHRS and CDR2 as YFSETQ. The CDR3 loop is CASSPEGLPQETQYF. CDR3 sequence (DNA): TGCGCCAGCAGCCCGGAGGGACTACCACAAGAGACCCAGTACTTC.

The chain carries TRBV4-1 and TRBJ1-6; TRBD1 matches 10 bases. The CDR3 is 18 amino acids. Trimming took 0 bases from V and 5 from J; bases not matched to a gene: 7. Germline assignment: CDR1 MGHRA and CDR2 YSYEKL. CDR3 protein: CASSQDGTGARNNSPLHF. The DNA of the CDR3 is TGCGCCAGCAGCCAAGACGGGACAGGGGCGCGAAATAATTCACCCCTCCACTTT.

The CDR3 region is CASSADPSGASPHYGYTF. Here the CDR3 DNA reads TGTGCCAGCAGCGCGGACCCCTCCGGGGCCTCTCCGCACTATGGCTACACCTTC. V usage is TRBV9 and J usage is TRBJ1-2, with D perhaps TRBD1 (5 bases). Germline V gene sequence: CDR1 SGDLS, CDR2 YYNGEE. The CDR3 consists of 18 residues. Trimming left V 3 bases short and J 3 bases short, with 24 bases between.

J is TRBJ1-5 and V is TRBV28; D gene ambiguous. Deletions cut 4 bases from V and 0 bases from J, with 19 bases between. The CDR3 sequence is 18 residues long. The germline CDR1 and CDR2 sequences are MDHEN and SYDVKM. CDR3 nucleotide sequence: TGTGCCAGCAGTTCATCCGGGAGGGAGCGATATAGCAATCAGCCCCAGCATTTT. Translation gives CASSSSGRERYSNQPQHF. Filled out from reference TRBV28 and TRBJ1-5, the complete variable domain reads DVKVTQSSRYLVKRTGEKVFLECVQDMDHENMFWYRQDPGLGLRLIYFSYDVKMKEKGDIPEGYSVSREKKERFSLILESASTNQTSMYLCASSSSGRERYSNQPQHFGDGTRLSIL.

This chain links TRBV5-1 with TRBJ1-1, with 11 bases aligning to TRBD1. The CDR3 length is 16 residues. Germline assignment: CDR1 SGHRS and CDR2 YFSETQ. Unmatched junction bases numbered 7, after V lost 3 bases and J lost 3 bases. The CDR3: CASSSSRDRGDTEAFF. The CDR3 DNA follows: TGCGCCAGCAGCTCGTCCCGGGACAGGGGGGACACTGAAGCTTTCTTT.

The chain has TRBV19 and TRBJ1-6; perhaps TRBD1 as D (5 bases). V lost 9 bases and J lost 7, with 16 bases in between. The CDR3 runs to 14 residues. CDR1 is LNHDA, CDR2 SQIVND, per germline (reference sequence). CDR3 in amino acids: CASQGGRVNSPLHF. The DNA for the CDR3 is TGTGCCAGCCAAGGAGGCAGGGTAAATTCACCCCTCCACTTT.

The V gene is TRBV7-3, the J gene TRBJ2-1; TRBD1 is a possible D gene (6 bases). The germline gives CDR1 SGHTA, CDR2 FQGTGA. This CDR3 region has 17 residues. V was clipped by 5 bases and J by 4 bases, with 21 bases between them. Written as DNA, the CDR3 is TGTGCCAGCAGCCCTATTGTACTGGGGGCCACTTACAATGAGCAGTTCTTC. This gives the protein CASSPIVLGATYNEQFF.

The J gene is TRBJ1-5, the V gene TRBV6-1, with 9 positions matching TRBD1. Germline V lookup: CDR1 MNHNS, CDR2 SASEGT. This CDR3 comprises 17 residues. V was pared by 2 bases and J by 1 base, with 6 bases of the junction left unmatched. CDR3 DNA sequence: TGTGCCAGCAGTGAAACAGGGGGCGGAATAAGCAATCAGCCCCAGCATTTT. Translating it yields CASSETGGGISNQPQHF.

The V and J genes are TRBV21-1 and TRBJ2-7. TRBV21-1 is shown as a pseudogene. The CDR3 loop spans 13 amino acids. CDR3 sequence reads: CASSKALRGEQYF. Written as DNA, the CDR3 is TGTGCCAGCAGCAAAGCGCTGAGGGGCGAGCAGTACTTC.

V usage is TRBV7-9 and J usage is TRBJ2-1, with D perhaps TRBD2 (5 bases). The CDR3 spans 12 residues. CDR1 SEHNR and CDR2 FQNEAQ come from the germline V gene (reference sequence). Trimming removed 5 bases at V and 8 bases at J, with 10 bases between. CDR3 region: CASSRGRDEQFF. The CDR3 DNA reads TGTGCCAGCAGCCGAGGGCGGGATGAGCAGTTCTTC.

The chain couples TRBV28 to TRBJ1-2, with D unclear. CDR1 MDHEN and CDR2 SYDVKM come from the germline V gene. The length of the CDR3 is 12 residues. V was trimmed by 5 bases and J by 8 bases, leaving 12 bases between them. The CDR3 loop reads CASSEGLGGYTF. CDR3 bases: TGTGCCAGCAGTGAAGGCCTGGGAGGCTACACCTTC.

V and J are TRBV2 and TRBJ1-6; TRBD1 is a possible D gene (5 bases). The ends were cut back, 9 bases at V and 9 bases at J, with 21 bases in the middle. Germline-derived CDR1 and CDR2 are SNHLY and FYNNEI. This CDR3 is built from 15 residues. CDR3 nucleotides: TGTGCCAGGCGGGAAGGGGCAGGGAGGATTTCACCCCTCCACTTT. Its translation is CARREGAGRISPLHF.

The V and J genes are TRBV11-2 and TRBJ2-7; 7 bases map to TRBD1. Germline V gene lookup returns CDR1 SGHAT and CDR2 FQNNGV. V gave up 6 bases and J gave up 0 bases; unmatched junction bases: 8. The CDR3 is 15 amino acids. The CDR3 here is CASRSDRDGSYEQYF. In nucleotides, the CDR3 is TGTGCCAGCAGATCCGACAGGGACGGCTCCTACGAGCAGTACTTC.

The chain joins TRBV7-9 to TRBJ1-1; perhaps TRBD1 as D (5 bases). CDR3 length equals 13 residues. Germline CDR1 is SEHNR and CDR2 is FQNEAQ (reference sequence). The V end lost 5 bases, the J end lost 11 bases, and 18 bases lay between the germline ends. CDR3 DNA: TGTGCCAGCAGCCCAAATTCCGGGACTCCGGCTTTCTTT. Protein: CASSPNSGTPAFF.

This sequence joins TRBV13 and TRBJ2-1, with D unclear. The germline V gene has CDR1 PRHDT and CDR2 FYEKMQ (reference sequence). This CDR3 has 14 amino acids. Trimming took 0 bases from V and 7 from J, leaving 10 bases between them. The DNA of the CDR3 is TGTGCCAGCAGCTTAGGCCTCGACCTGAATGAGCAGTTCTTC. This codes for CASSLGLDLNEQFF.

This chain links TRBV7-9 with TRBJ1-5; possibly TRBD1 for D (6 bases). Germline V lookup: CDR1 SEHNR, CDR2 FQNEAQ (reference sequence). Trimming took off 5 bases at V and 3 bases at J, with 11 bases between the two ends. CDR3 length: 14 residues. CDR3 region: CASSVGQNNQPQHF. The CDR3 DNA is TGTGCCAGCAGCGTCGGACAGAACAATCAGCCCCAGCATTTT.

The CDR3 DNA follows: TGTGCCAGCTCCGAGGGGGCACGGGCCACTGAAGCTTTCTTT. It encodes CASSEGARATEAFF. This chain connects TRBV18 to TRBJ1-1; 7 bases map to TRBD1. V shed 6 bases, J shed 4 bases, and the junction held 8 bases outside the gene matches. CDR1 is KGHSH and CDR2 is LQKENI in the germline V gene. The CDR3 consists of 14 residues.

This chain links TRBV7-9 with TRBJ1-1, with D perhaps matching TRBD1 (6 bases). The germline V and J ends were trimmed by 5 bases and 4 bases, with 8 bases remaining between them. CDR1 and CDR2 (germline): SEHNR, FQNEAQ (reference sequence). The CDR3 spans 12 residues. The CDR3 protein is CASSRGLTEAFF. Written as DNA, the CDR3 is TGTGCCAGCAGCCGGGGGCTCACTGAAGCTTTCTTT.

V usage is TRBV6-5 and J usage is TRBJ2-7; TRBD2 is a possible D gene (6 bases). The CDR3 has 13 amino acids. From germline, CDR1 is MNHEY and CDR2 SVGAGI. The V gene lost 7 bases and the J gene lost 2 bases, with 12 bases spanning the gap. DNA for the CDR3: TGTGCCAGCACTCCAGGAGGGACCTACGAGCAGTACTTC. Its protein is CASTPGGTYEQYF.

The V and J genes are TRBV3-1 (or the pseudogene TRBV3-2) and TRBJ2-3; the D call may be TRBD1 or TRBD2 (6 bases each). The germline V and J ends were trimmed by 0 bases and 4 bases, with 11 bases remaining between them. CDR1 is LGHDT, CDR2 YNNKEL, per germline (reference sequence). The CDR3 contains 15 residues. Here the CDR3 DNA reads TGTGCCAGCAGCCAAGATCGGGGGCCAGCAGATACGCAGTATTTT. It codes for CASSQDRGPADTQYF.